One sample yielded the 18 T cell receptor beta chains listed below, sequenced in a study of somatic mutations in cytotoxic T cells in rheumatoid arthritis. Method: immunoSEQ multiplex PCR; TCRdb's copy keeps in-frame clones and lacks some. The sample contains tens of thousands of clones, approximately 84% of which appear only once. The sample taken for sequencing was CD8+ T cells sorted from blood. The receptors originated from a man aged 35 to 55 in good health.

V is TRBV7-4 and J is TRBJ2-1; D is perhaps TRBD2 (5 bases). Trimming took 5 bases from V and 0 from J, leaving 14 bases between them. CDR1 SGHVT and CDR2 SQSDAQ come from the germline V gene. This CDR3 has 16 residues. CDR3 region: CASSTSSGSSYNEQFF. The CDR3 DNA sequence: TGTGCCAGCAGCACCTCGAGCGGAAGCTCCTACAATGAGCAGTTCTTC.

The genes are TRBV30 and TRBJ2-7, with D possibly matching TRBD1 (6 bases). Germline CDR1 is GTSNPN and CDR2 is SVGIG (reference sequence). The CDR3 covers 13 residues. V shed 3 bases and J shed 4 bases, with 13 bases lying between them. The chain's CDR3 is CAWSWGTLYEQYF. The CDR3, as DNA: TGTGCCTGGAGCTGGGGGACACTTTACGAGCAGTACTTC.

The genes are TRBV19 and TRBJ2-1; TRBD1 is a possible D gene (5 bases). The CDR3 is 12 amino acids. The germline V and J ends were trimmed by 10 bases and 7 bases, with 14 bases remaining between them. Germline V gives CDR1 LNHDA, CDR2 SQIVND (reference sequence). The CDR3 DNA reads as TGTGCCACCTTGGACACTTGGAATGAGCAGTTCTTC. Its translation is CATLDTWNEQFF.

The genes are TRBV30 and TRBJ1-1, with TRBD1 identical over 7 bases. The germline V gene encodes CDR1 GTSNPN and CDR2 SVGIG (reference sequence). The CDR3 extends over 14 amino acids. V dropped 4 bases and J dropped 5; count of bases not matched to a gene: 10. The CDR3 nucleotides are TGTGCCTGGACCGTTGGACAGGAGGGGACTGAAGCTTTCTTT. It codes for CAWTVGQEGTEAFF.

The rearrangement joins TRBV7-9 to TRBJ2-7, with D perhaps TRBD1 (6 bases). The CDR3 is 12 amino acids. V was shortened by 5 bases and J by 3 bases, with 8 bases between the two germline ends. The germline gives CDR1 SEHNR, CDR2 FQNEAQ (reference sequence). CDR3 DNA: TGTGCCAGCAGCACGGACAGCTACGAGCAGTACTTC. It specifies CASSTDSYEQYF.

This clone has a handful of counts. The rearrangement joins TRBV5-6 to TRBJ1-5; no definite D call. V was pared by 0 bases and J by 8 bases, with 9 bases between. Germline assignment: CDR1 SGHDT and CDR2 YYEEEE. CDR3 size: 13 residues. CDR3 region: CASSLAGVEPQHF. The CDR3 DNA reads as TGTGCCAGCAGCTTGGCAGGAGTAGAGCCCCAGCATTTT.

The CDR3, as DNA: TGCGCCAGCAGCTTTTCTGCCGGGACAGGGGCGGGGAATGAGCAGTTCTTC. Translation gives CASSFSAGTGAGNEQFF. The chain is built from TRBV5-1 and TRBJ2-1; 10 bases match TRBD1. The CDR3 runs to 17 residues. The germline V gene has CDR1 SGHRS and CDR2 YFSETQ. V was pared by 2 bases and J by 7 bases, with 12 bases of the junction left unmatched.

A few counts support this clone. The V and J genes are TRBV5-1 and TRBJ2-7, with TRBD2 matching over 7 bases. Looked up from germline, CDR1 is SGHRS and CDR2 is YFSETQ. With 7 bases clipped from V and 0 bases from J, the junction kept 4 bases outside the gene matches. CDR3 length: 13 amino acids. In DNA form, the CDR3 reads TGCGCCAGCGGCTGGACTAGCTCCTACGAGCAGTACTTC. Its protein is CASGWTSSYEQYF.

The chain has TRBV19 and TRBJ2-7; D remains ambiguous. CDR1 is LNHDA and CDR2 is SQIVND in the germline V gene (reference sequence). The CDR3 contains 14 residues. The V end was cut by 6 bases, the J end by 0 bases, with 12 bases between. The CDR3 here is CASSTDGLSYEQYF. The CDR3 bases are TGTGCCAGTAGCACCGACGGGCTCTCCTACGAGCAGTACTTC.

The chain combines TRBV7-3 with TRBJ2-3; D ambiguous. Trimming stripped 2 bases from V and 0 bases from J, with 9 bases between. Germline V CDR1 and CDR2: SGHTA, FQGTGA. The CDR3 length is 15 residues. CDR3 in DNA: TGTGCCAGCAGCTTAGGCCTTAGCAGCACAGATACGCAGTATTTT. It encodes CASSLGLSSTDTQYF.

The CDR3 nucleotides read TGTGCCAGCAGCTTGTCGGTGTTGAACACTGAAGCTTTCTTT. It is translated as CASSLSVLNTEAFF. V is TRBV5-4 and J is TRBJ1-1; D uncertain. CDR1 and CDR2 from the germline V gene are SGHNT and YYREEE (reference sequence). V dropped 1 base and J dropped 0 bases, with 7 bases sitting between them. The CDR3 covers 14 residues.

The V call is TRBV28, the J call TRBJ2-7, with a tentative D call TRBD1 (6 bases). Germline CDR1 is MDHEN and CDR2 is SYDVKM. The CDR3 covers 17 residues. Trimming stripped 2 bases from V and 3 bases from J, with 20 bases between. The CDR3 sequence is CASSLTPIRQENYEQYF. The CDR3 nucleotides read TGTGCCAGCAGTTTAACCCCCATTCGACAGGAGAACTACGAGCAGTACTTC.

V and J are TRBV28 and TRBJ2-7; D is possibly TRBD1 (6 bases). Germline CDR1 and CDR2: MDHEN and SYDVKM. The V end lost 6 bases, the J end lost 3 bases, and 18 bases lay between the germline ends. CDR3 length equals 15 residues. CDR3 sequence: CASSVGPGQNYEQYF. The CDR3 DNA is TGTGCCAGCAGCGTGGGGCCGGGACAAAACTACGAGCAGTACTTC.

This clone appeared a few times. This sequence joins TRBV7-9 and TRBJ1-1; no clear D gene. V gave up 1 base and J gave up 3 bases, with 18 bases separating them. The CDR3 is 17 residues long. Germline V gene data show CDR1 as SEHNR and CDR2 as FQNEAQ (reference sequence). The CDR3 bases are TGTGCCAGCAGCTTAGAGTACCCAGGTTCCCAAGACACTGAAGCTTTCTTT. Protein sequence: CASSLEYPGSQDTEAFF.

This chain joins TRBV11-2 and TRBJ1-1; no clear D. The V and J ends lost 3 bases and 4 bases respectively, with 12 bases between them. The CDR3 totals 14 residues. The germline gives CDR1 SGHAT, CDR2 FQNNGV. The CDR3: CASSFQDGFTEAFF. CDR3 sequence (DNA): TGTGCCAGCAGCTTCCAAGACGGGTTCACTGAAGCTTTCTTT.

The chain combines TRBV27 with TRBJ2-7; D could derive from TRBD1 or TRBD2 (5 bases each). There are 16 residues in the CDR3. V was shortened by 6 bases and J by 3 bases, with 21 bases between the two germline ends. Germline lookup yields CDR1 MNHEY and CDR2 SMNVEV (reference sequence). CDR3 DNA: TGTGCCAGCAGCCTTTATGCCGGGACGGCTGACTACGAGCAGTACTTC. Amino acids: CASSLYAGTADYEQYF.

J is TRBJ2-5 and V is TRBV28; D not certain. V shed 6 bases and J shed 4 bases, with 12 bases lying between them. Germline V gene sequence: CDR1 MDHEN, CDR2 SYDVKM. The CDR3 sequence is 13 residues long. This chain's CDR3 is CASSLQARETQYF. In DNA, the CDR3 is TGTGCCAGCAGCCTTCAGGCTAGAGAGACCCAGTACTTC.

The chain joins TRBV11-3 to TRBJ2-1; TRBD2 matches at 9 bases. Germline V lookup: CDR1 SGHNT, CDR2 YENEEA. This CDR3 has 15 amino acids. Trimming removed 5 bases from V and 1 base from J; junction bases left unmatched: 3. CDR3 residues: CASSAGGPSYNEQFF. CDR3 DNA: TGTGCCAGCAGCGCGGGAGGGCCTTCCTACAATGAGCAGTTCTTC.